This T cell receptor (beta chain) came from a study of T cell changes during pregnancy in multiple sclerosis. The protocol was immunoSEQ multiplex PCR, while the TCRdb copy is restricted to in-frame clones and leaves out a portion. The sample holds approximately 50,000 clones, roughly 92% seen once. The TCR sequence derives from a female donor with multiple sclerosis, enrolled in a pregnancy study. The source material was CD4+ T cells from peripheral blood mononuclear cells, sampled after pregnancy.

DNA of the CDR3: TGCGCCAGCAGCTTGCCAGGGGGAATGGGAGCTACGCAGTATTTT. Its translation: CASSLPGGMGATQYF. The chain carries TRBV5-1 and TRBJ2-3, with 7 bases lining up with TRBD1. This CDR3 comprises 15 residues. V lost 1 base, J lost 8 bases, and 10 bases stayed unmatched. Germline V gene data show CDR1 as SGHRS and CDR2 as YFSETQ.